These 31 T cell receptor beta chains were all obtained from the same sample, sequenced in a study of CD8 T cells in ankylosing spondylitis. Using its own MiXCR run on the 5' RACE reads, TCRdb lists one record per CDR3 protein. The table shows approximately 110,000 distinct CDR3 sequences, with 24% occurring only once. Sequenced: synovial fluid, either unsorted or a sorted T cell fraction (not recorded which). The receptor source for this set is a male donor with ankylosing spondylitis.

The chain combines TRBV6-2 or TRBV6-3 with TRBJ2-1; TRBD2 is a possible D gene (6 bases). CDR1 and CDR2 (germline): MNHEY, SVGEGT. The CDR3 is 15 residues long. V was pared by 6 bases and J by 6 bases, with 18 bases between. CDR3 DNA: TGTGCCAGCAGGGGACCGGGACTGATTATCAATGAGCAGTTCTTC. It yields the protein CASRGPGLIINEQFF.

The chain recombines TRBV5-1 with TRBJ1-2, with TRBD1 identical over 7 bases. With V trimmed by 1 base and J by 1 base, 1 base remained unmatched. CDR1 SGHRS and CDR2 YFSETQ come from the germline V gene. This CDR3 has 14 amino acids. The CDR3 bases are TGCGCCAGCAGCTTGACAGGGGATAACTATGGCTACACCTTC. This translates into CASSLTGDNYGYTF.

The chain uses TRBV20-1 and TRBJ2-5; no definite D call. CDR3 length: 11 amino acids. Trimming removed 5 bases at V and 1 base at J, with 5 bases between. Germline V gives CDR1 DFQATT, CDR2 SNEGSKA (reference sequence). The CDR3 protein is CSALSQETQYF. CDR3 coding DNA: TGCAGTGCTTTGTCCCAAGAGACCCAGTACTTC.

This clonotype was seen many times. The chain recombines TRBV14 with TRBJ2-3; D uncertain. The CDR3 is made up of 14 amino acids. CDR1 and CDR2 from the germline V gene are SGHDN and FVKESK. The germline V and J ends were trimmed by 0 bases and 2 bases, with 6 bases remaining between them. CDR3 nucleotides: TGTGCCAGCAGCCAAGACAGTAACACAGATACGCAGTATTTT. Translated, it gives CASSQDSNTDTQYF.

Many counts were recorded for this clonotype. The rearrangement joins TRBV12-3 or TRBV12-4 to TRBJ2-3; 10 bases match TRBD2. Trimming cost V 2 bases and J 2 bases; bases outside gene matches: 10. This CDR3 has 18 amino acids. DNA of the CDR3: TGTGCCAGCAGTTTACCTAGCGGGAGTGCTCGGATCACAGATACGCAGTATTTT. It translates to CASSLPSGSARITDTQYF.

The chain carries TRBV29-1 and TRBJ2-1; D is undetermined. Per the germline V gene, CDR1 is SQVTM and CDR2 is ANQGSEA. Trimming stripped 2 bases from V and 3 bases from J, with 11 bases between. There are 14 residues in the CDR3. The CDR3 spells CSVEHRDNYNEQFF. Here the CDR3 DNA reads TGCAGCGTTGAACATCGAGATAACTACAATGAGCAGTTCTTC.

The chain is built from TRBV5-5 and TRBJ2-6; TRBD1 matches 8 bases. V lost 0 bases to trimming and J lost 0 bases; unmatched junction nucleotides: 5. CDR1 is SGHKS, CDR2 YYEKEE, per germline (reference sequence). The CDR3 consists of 18 residues. CDR3: CASSLGQGLSSGANVLTF. CDR3 bases: TGTGCCAGCAGCTTGGGACAGGGGTTGAGCTCTGGGGCCAACGTCCTGACTTTC.

A single count supports this clonotype. A much larger clone lies one base from this, so it may be a read error. The rearrangement joins TRBV7-2 to TRBJ2-3; possibly TRBD1 for D (5 bases). The J call may not be correct, given that the DNA end is closer to TRBJ1-5. This CDR3 is 14 amino acids long. In germline, CDR1 is SGHTA, CDR2 FQGNSA. Here the CDR3 DNA reads TGTGCCAGCAGCCCCCCCGGCGTGGGGGATACGCAGCATTTT. Translating it yields CASSPPGVGDTQHF.

This chain uses TRBV29-1 with TRBJ1-5, with no clear D. Trimming pared 4 bases from V and 0 bases from J, leaving 10 bases between. The germline gives CDR1 SQVTM, CDR2 ANQGSEA. There are 14 residues in the CDR3. The chain's CDR3 is CSVAVGNSNQPQHF. The CDR3 DNA reads as TGCAGCGTTGCGGTAGGGAATAGCAATCAGCCCCAGCATTTT.

J is TRBJ2-1 and V is TRBV5-1; 10 bases map to TRBD1. The junction had 4 bases not matched to a gene; V was cut back by 4 bases and J by 0 bases. The V gene's germline CDR1 is SGHRS and CDR2 YFSETQ. The CDR3 runs to 16 residues. The CDR3 spells CASSTRTGGSYNEQFF. CDR3 sequence (DNA): TGCGCCAGCAGCACAAGGACAGGGGGCTCCTACAATGAGCAGTTCTTC.

The rearrangement links TRBV11-2 to TRBJ2-7; D tentatively reads TRBD1 or TRBD2 (5 bases each). Germline values: CDR1 SGHAT, CDR2 FQNNGV. CDR3 size: 11 residues. V was clipped by 3 bases and J by 7 bases, with 7 bases between them. CDR3 amino acids: CASSLGVEQYV. The CDR3 region has the DNA TGTGCCAGCAGCTTGGGGGTTGAGCAGTACGTC.

The table lists this clonotype with many counts. CDR3 amino acids: CSVEGTTSGRATSEQFF. The DNA for the CDR3 is TGCAGCGTTGAAGGTACGACTAGCGGGAGGGCCACGAGTGAGCAGTTCTTC. This chain joins TRBV29-1 and TRBJ2-1; 14 bases are a match to TRBD2. The CDR3 spans 17 residues. J was trimmed by 9 bases and V by 1 base; bases with no gene match: 11. Germline CDR1 reads SQVTM; CDR2 reads ANQGSEA.

Remarks on this clonotype: The junction and the germline gene differ at one end; a read error may be behind it. The chain has TRBV7-2 and TRBJ2-2, with D possibly TRBD1 on 5 matching bases. The V gene's germline CDR1 is SGHTA and CDR2 FQGNSA. The CDR3 totals 13 residues. This CDR3 reads CASSLVALGELVF. The CDR3 DNA is TGTGCCAGCAGCTTAGTTGCGTTAGGGGAACTGGTTTTT.

The chain couples TRBV20-1 to TRBJ2-7; 9 bases map to TRBD1. The V segment lost 1 base and the J segment 9 bases; nucleotides outside the gene matches: 10. The CDR3 runs to 14 residues. Germline CDR1 DFQATT, CDR2 SNEGSKA (reference sequence). The DNA for the CDR3 is TGCAGTGCTAGAGTCCCGGGACAGGGTGGGGGGCAGTACTTC. Encoded protein: CSARVPGQGGGQYF.

This clonotype has more than one count but fewer than ten. The chain uses TRBV11-2 and TRBJ2-3; D gene ambiguous. Between the trimmed V and J ends, which lost 5 bases and 1 base, there was a span of 16 bases. Germline V CDR1 and CDR2: SGHAT, FQNNGV. The CDR3 length is 16 residues. CDR3 nucleotide sequence: TGTGCCAGCAGCCACTTTATTCTTGGGGGCACAGATACGCAGTATTTT. This codes for CASSHFILGGTDTQYF.

The chain combines TRBV12-3 or TRBV12-4 with TRBJ2-1; 8 positions agree with TRBD1. This CDR3 comprises 14 residues. Trimming took 3 bases from V and 8 from J; bases not matched to a gene: 6. For the CDR3, the DNA is TGTGCCAGCAGTTTGGACAGGGTAGTCGATGAGCAGTTCTTC. Protein sequence: CASSLDRVVDEQFF.

This CDR3 reads CASSQGRSGTEAFF. As DNA, the CDR3 is TGTGCCAGCAGTCAAGGGCGTTCGGGGACTGAAGCTTTCTTT. J is TRBJ1-1 and V is TRBV12-3 or TRBV12-4; D is uncertain. This CDR3 region has 14 residues. Trimming pared 5 bases from V and 5 bases from J, leaving 15 bases between.

This clonotype was counted only a few times. CDR3 DNA sequence: TGCAGTGCTAGCGCCGGGACAGGGACTGAAAAACTGTTTTTT. Protein: CSASAGTGTEKLFF. The J gene is TRBJ1-4, the V gene TRBV20-1; 9 nucleotides line up with TRBD1. The CDR3 totals 14 residues. From germline, CDR1 is DFQATT and CDR2 SNEGSKA (reference sequence). J was trimmed by 7 bases and V by 3 bases; bases with no gene match: 6.

This clonotype was observed a few times. The V gene is TRBV7-8, the J gene TRBJ1-2; D unclear. This CDR3 is built from 13 residues. CDR1 and CDR2 (germline): SGHVS, FQNEAQ. V dropped 0 bases and J dropped 8 bases, with 10 bases sitting between them. DNA of the CDR3: TGTGCCAGCAGCTTAGCGCCGGATCGCGGCTACACCTTC. Its protein is CASSLAPDRGYTF. Full variable domain (rest looked up from reference TRBV7-8 and TRBJ1-2): GAGVSQSPRYKVAKRGQDVALRCDPISGHVSLFWYQQALGQGPEFLTYFQNEAQLDKSGLPSDRFFAERPEGSVSTLKIQRTQQEDSAVYLCASSLAPDRGYTFGSGTRLTVV.

The CDR3 is CSARGAGGGETQYF. The CDR3 region has the DNA TGCAGTGCTAGAGGAGCGGGAGGGGGAGAGACCCAGTACTTC. The J gene is TRBJ2-5, the V gene TRBV20-1; 10 positions agree with TRBD2. Unmatched junction bases numbered 3, after V lost 1 base and J lost 4 bases. The CDR3 extends over 14 amino acids. CDR1 and CDR2 from the germline V gene are DFQATT and SNEGSKA (reference sequence).

This clonotype is categorized as medium-sized. J is TRBJ2-1 and V is TRBV5-1; TRBD1 might be the D (7 bases). Trimming took off 4 bases at V and 9 bases at J, with 17 bases between the two ends. The CDR3 is 14 amino acids. Per germline, CDR1 SGHRS and CDR2 YFSETQ. The CDR3 DNA sequence: TGCGCCAGCAGCACGGGACAGCGGGTCGGTGAGCAGTTCTTC. It is translated as CASSTGQRVGEQFF. Looking up the rest from reference TRBV5-1 and TRBJ2-1 gives the full variable domain: KAGVTQTPRYLIKTRGQQVTLSCSPISGHRSVSWYQQTPGQGLQFLFEYFSETQRNKGNFPGRFSGRQFSNSRSEMNVSTLELGDSALYLCASSTGQRVGEQFFGPGTRLTVL.

The V call is TRBV20-1, the J call TRBJ2-7; no definite D call. The CDR3 is made up of 13 amino acids. Trimming removed 5 bases at V and 4 bases at J, with 15 bases between. The germline CDR1 and CDR2 sequences are DFQATT and SNEGSKA (reference sequence). CDR3 sequence: CSADGLWVYEQYF. Here the CDR3 DNA reads TGCAGTGCTGACGGGCTATGGGTGTACGAGCAGTACTTC.

This clonotype showed up just a few times. The V and J genes are TRBV4-1 and TRBJ2-2; D is perhaps TRBD1 or TRBD2 (5 bases each). The CDR3 totals 16 residues. In germline, CDR1 is MGHRA, CDR2 YSYEKL. V shed 3 bases and J shed 6 bases, with 17 bases lying between them. This CDR3 reads CASSHRDPPYAGELFF. The CDR3 DNA sequence: TGCGCCAGCAGCCACCGGGACCCACCTTACGCCGGGGAGCTGTTTTTT.

J is TRBJ1-6 and V is TRBV20-1, with D possibly TRBD1 on 5 matching bases. The CDR3 is made up of 14 amino acids. Trimming pared 0 bases from V and 7 bases from J, leaving 10 bases between. Germline lookup yields CDR1 DFQATT and CDR2 SNEGSKA (reference sequence). This CDR3 reads CSARDQGSNSPLHF. CDR3 in DNA: TGCAGTGCTAGAGATCAGGGTTCAAATTCACCCCTCCACTTT.

This CDR3 is CASSTSTGDYGYTF. In nucleotides, the CDR3 is TGTGCCAGCTCAACCTCAACAGGGGACTATGGCTACACCTTC. The chain links TRBV18 to TRBJ1-2, with 7 bases identical to TRBD1. The germline gives CDR1 KGHSH, CDR2 LQKENI. Trimming cost V 5 bases and J 3 bases; bases outside gene matches: 6. The CDR3 has 14 residues.

A few counts support this clonotype. The chain carries TRBV5-1 and TRBJ1-5; tentative D call: TRBD1 (5 bases). The ends were cut back, 4 bases at V and 0 bases at J, with 17 bases in the middle. Germline CDR1 SGHRS, CDR2 YFSETQ. CDR3 length: 17 residues. The CDR3 sequence is CASSPEGREYSNQPQHF. The CDR3 DNA follows: TGCGCCAGCAGCCCCGAGGGGAGGGAGTATAGCAATCAGCCCCAGCATTTT.

The chain links TRBV9 to TRBJ1-2, with 7 bases that match TRBD1. The CDR3 consists of 18 residues. V gave up 3 bases and J gave up 1 base; unmatched junction bases: 15. CDR1 and CDR2 from the germline V gene are SGDLS and YYNGEE. For the CDR3, the DNA is TGTGCCAGCAGCGGTAGAGAGGGAGGGGACAGACTTAACTATGGCTACACCTTC. Amino acids: CASSGREGGDRLNYGYTF.

This clonotype was detected a few times. The gene calls are TRBV4-2 and TRBJ1-1; D is uncertain. Trimming removed 1 base at V and 7 bases at J, with 4 bases between. Germline lookup yields CDR1 LGHNA and CDR2 YNFKEQ. The CDR3 has 11 amino acids. CDR3: CASSQGVEAFF. In DNA form, the CDR3 reads TGTGCCAGCAGCCAAGGCGTTGAAGCTTTCTTT.

V usage is TRBV19 and J usage is TRBJ2-1; possible D gene TRBD1, 6 bases. V was trimmed by 7 bases and J by 8 bases, leaving 12 bases between them. Germline V gene data show CDR1 as LNHDA and CDR2 as SQIVND (reference sequence). CDR3 length: 12 amino acids. The CDR3 region has the DNA TGTGCCAGTAATACAGGGCGGGATGAGCAGTTCTTC. Translation: CASNTGRDEQFF. Complete variable domain (other parts from reference TRBV19 and TRBJ2-1): DGGITQSPKYLFRKEGQNVTLSCEQNLNHDAMYWYRQDPGQGLRLIYYSQIVNDFQKGDIAEGYSVSREKKESFPLTVTSAQKNPTAFYLCASNTGRDEQFFGPGTRLTVL.

By share, this clonotype counts as medium-sized. The chain couples TRBV12-3 or TRBV12-4 to TRBJ2-2; 8 bases are shared with TRBD1. V was pared by 4 bases and J by 7 bases, with 8 bases of the junction left unmatched. CDR3 size: 15 residues. Here the CDR3 DNA reads TGTGCCAGCAGTTATACAGGGGGAGATGACGGGGAGCTGTTTTTT. This sequence encodes CASSYTGGDDGELFF.

This clonotype was detected only a few times. The rearrangement joins TRBV29-1 to TRBJ2-1, with D unresolved. The CDR3 sequence is 16 residues long. V lost 0 bases and J 0 bases, leaving 12 bases between the germline ends. The germline V gene has CDR1 SQVTM and CDR2 ANQGSEA. CDR3 loop: CSVEDPQRSSYNEQFF. CDR3 coding DNA: TGCAGCGTTGAAGATCCCCAAAGGAGCTCCTACAATGAGCAGTTCTTC.